This entry lists 8 T cell receptor beta chains sequenced from one sample in a study of T-cell reconstitution after alpha-beta-depleted transplantation in children. Using unique molecular identifiers, the investigators prepared the TCRbeta library. MiXCR was run by TCRdb on the PCR reads, yielding one entry per CDR3 protein. The sample consists of a few hundred thousand distinct CDR3 sequences, approximately 10% of them appearing once. This specimen was PBMCs from the stem cell graft donor, taken from the stem cell graft. Receptors originate from a human donor who donated a stem cell graft to a child with acute lymphoblastic leukemia.

The chain's CDR3 is CSARGATSGRAHEQYF. CDR3 in DNA: TGCAGTGCTAGGGGGGCTACTAGCGGGAGGGCCCACGAGCAGTACTTC. The chain combines TRBV20-1 with TRBJ2-7; TRBD2 matches at 13 bases. V gave up 3 bases and J gave up 5 bases; unmatched junction bases: 10. Germline lookup yields CDR1 DFQATT and CDR2 SNEGSKA (reference sequence). The CDR3 has 16 residues.

This clonotype showed up many times. One end of the junction varies from germline; a read error may be responsible. V gene TRBV24-1 combines with J gene TRBJ2-6, with 7 bases fitting TRBD1. CDR3 length equals 18 residues. Germline CDR1 reads KGHDR; CDR2 reads SFDVKD. The CDR3 DNA follows: TGTGCCACCAGTGATTCGCCAGGGGGAAGCTCTGGGGCCAACGGCCTGACTTTC. This sequence encodes CATSDSPGGSSGANGLTF.

This clonotype appeared a few times. V and J are TRBV5-1 and TRBJ2-7; D gene unclear. The V and J ends lost 2 bases and 5 bases respectively, with 11 bases between them. The CDR3 is 13 residues long. Germline V CDR1 and CDR2: SGHRS, YFSETQ. CDR3 protein: CASSFGPLDEQYF. The CDR3 nucleotides are TGCGCCAGCAGCTTTGGGCCTTTAGACGAGCAGTACTTC.

The CDR3 DNA sequence: TGTGCCAGCAGCTTACGGCTAGCGGGAGGCTCCTACAATGAGCAGTTCTTC. This codes for CASSLRLAGGSYNEQFF. The chain links TRBV7-9 to TRBJ2-1; TRBD2 matches at 11 bases. CDR3 length: 17 residues. V gave up 2 bases and J gave up 0 bases; unmatched junction bases: 3. Per germline, CDR1 SEHNR and CDR2 FQNEAQ (reference sequence).

The table lists this clonotype with a few counts. Since a much larger clone is just one base distant, this may be a read error. The rearrangement uses TRBV7-2 and TRBJ2-1, with 13 bases aligning to TRBD2. After removal of 4 bases from V and 6 bases from J, the junction contained 3 bases not matched to a gene. The CDR3 sequence is 15 residues long. The germline CDR1 and CDR2 sequences are SGHTA and FQGNSA. The DNA for the CDR3 is TGTGCCAGCAGCTCACTAGCGGGAGGGCCCAATGAGCAGTTCTTC. Its translation: CASSSLAGGPNEQFF.

The chain has TRBV6-2 or TRBV6-3 and TRBJ1-1; a weak D match, TRBD1 (6 bases). Trimming pared 5 bases from V and 8 bases from J, leaving 18 bases between. Looked up from germline, CDR1 is MNHEY and CDR2 is SVGEGT. The CDR3 is made up of 14 amino acids. CDR3 bases: TGTGCCAGCAGTCCCCTCGGGGGGGGGCGGGAAGCTTTCTTT. It encodes CASSPLGGGREAFF.

The genes are TRBV7-9 and TRBJ2-4, with 7 positions matching TRBD2. V was clipped by 1 base and J by 0 bases; unmatched bases: 6. CDR1 SEHNR and CDR2 FQNEAQ come from the germline V gene (reference sequence). The CDR3 runs 17 residues. CDR3 region: CASSLGGSGSAKNIQYF. The CDR3 bases are TGTGCCAGCAGCTTAGGAGGTAGCGGGTCAGCCAAAAACATTCAGTACTTC.

Comment on this clonotype: Possible read error: a much larger clone is one base away. V usage is TRBV5-1 and J usage is TRBJ2-3, with unresolved D. CDR1 SGHRS and CDR2 YFSETQ come from the germline V gene. V was pared by 1 base and J by 2 bases, with 11 bases between. This CDR3 comprises 15 residues. The CDR3 nucleotides are TGCGCCAGCAGCTTGTATTACCGAGCCACAGATACGCAGTATTTT. It translates to CASSLYYRATDTQYF. Combining the CDR3 with reference TRBV5-1 and TRBJ2-3 gives the whole variable domain KAGVTQTPRYLIKTRGQQVTLSCSPISGHRSVSWYQQTPGQGLQFLFEYFSETQRNKGNFPGRFSGRQFSNSRSEMNVSTLELGDSALYLCASSLYYRATDTQYFGPGTRLTVL.